The 32 T cell receptor beta chains reported below all come from one sample, sequenced in a study of monozygotic twins with inflammatory bowel disease. Following a re-call of the 5' RACE reads, TCRdb has one entry per CDR3 protein and lacks DNA. This sample's table reports 350,000 to 400,000 distinct CDR3 sequences. Material: blood. The source of these receptors is a human donor with ulcerative colitis or Crohn's disease, or a healthy co-twin of an affected twin (not recorded which).

The chain combines TRBV5-1 with TRBJ1-6; the TCRdb D gene call, TRBD1, has no DNA to confirm it. The CDR3 extends over 13 amino acids. Germline-derived CDR1 and CDR2 are SGHRS and YFSETQ. The CDR3 loop is CASSLQGDSPLHF.

The V call is TRBV5-1, the J call TRBJ2-1; the D call from TCRdb, TRBD2, cannot be confirmed without DNA. Germline loops: CDR1 SGHRS, CDR2 YFSETQ. The CDR3 loop spans 15 amino acids. Here the CDR3 reads CASGLGTPSYNEQFF.

The rearrangement links TRBV12-3 or TRBV12-4 to TRBJ2-7; TCRdb selects TRBD1, and the lack of DNA leaves this call unchecked. This CDR3 is 15 amino acids long. The CDR3 spells CASSLGGTGGDEQYF.

V gene TRBV20-1 combines with J gene TRBJ1-5. This CDR3 comprises 14 residues. CDR1 and CDR2 (germline): DFQATT, SNEGSKA (reference sequence). The CDR3 loop reads CSARKAQPDQPQHF.

This chain uses TRBV12-3 or TRBV12-4 with TRBJ1-2; checking the TCRdb D call of TRBD1 is not possible without DNA. This CDR3 region has 15 residues. CDR3 sequence: CASSASGGAGYGYTF.

The chain combines TRBV25-1 with TRBJ2-1; TCRdb's D call, TRBD1, is unchecked because there is no DNA. Per the germline V gene, CDR1 is MGHDK and CDR2 is SYGVNS. The CDR3 has 12 residues. This CDR3 is CASSPGANEQFF.

The V call is TRBV9, the J call TRBJ1-2; TCRdb lists TRBD1, though no DNA is available to test this call. CDR1 and CDR2 from the germline V gene are SGDLS and YYNGEE. This CDR3 contains 14 residues. The CDR3 loop is CASSAELGTYGYTF.

This rearrangement joins TRBV27 to TRBJ2-1; the D call of TRBD1 rests on TCRdb alone, since no DNA is present to check it. This CDR3 is built from 15 residues. The germline CDR1 and CDR2 sequences are MNHEY and SMNVEV (reference sequence). The CDR3 here is CASSFIPGSYNEQFF.

The chain couples TRBV27 to TRBJ2-1; TCRdb's D call, TRBD1, is unchecked because there is no DNA. Germline-derived CDR1 and CDR2 are MNHEY and SMNVEV (reference sequence). The CDR3 covers 15 residues. This CDR3 is CASSFSLRGANEQFF.

This chain links TRBV6-1 with TRBJ2-3; lacking DNA, the TRBD1 call made by TCRdb goes unchecked. Germline V lookup: CDR1 MNHNS, CDR2 SASEGT. The CDR3 runs to 15 residues. The CDR3 sequence: CASSHGTASTDTQYF.

The V gene is TRBV4-2, the J gene TRBJ2-2. Germline CDR1 and CDR2: LGHNA and YNFKEQ. The CDR3 spans 17 residues. This chain's CDR3 is CASSPEEVTTWTGELFF.

The chain couples TRBV2 to TRBJ2-2; as DNA is missing, the TRBD1 call by TCRdb cannot be tested. This CDR3 is built from 15 residues. Germline CDR1 reads SNHLY; CDR2 reads FYNNEI. The CDR3 spells CARGRQGHDTGELFF.

V usage is TRBV5-8 and J usage is TRBJ2-4; TCRdb gives TRBD1 as the D gene, but with no DNA this cannot be confirmed. CDR3 length: 16 residues. The V gene's germline CDR1 is SGHTS and CDR2 YDEGEE. The CDR3 here is CASSLTLVGGKNIQYF.

The CDR3 loop reads CASMEVGYNEQFF. The chain links TRBV4-1 to TRBJ2-1. CDR3 size: 13 residues. Germline-derived CDR1 and CDR2 are MGHRA and YSYEKL.

The rearrangement joins TRBV9 to TRBJ2-1; TCRdb's D gene call, TRBD2, goes unchecked for lack of DNA. Germline V CDR1 and CDR2: SGDLS, YYNGEE. The CDR3 extends over 17 amino acids. The CDR3 reads CASSVYRTLTSGDEQFF.

The rearrangement links TRBV4-1 to TRBJ2-1. The CDR3 extends over 16 amino acids. CDR1 and CDR2 from the germline V gene are MGHRA and YSYEKL. This CDR3 reads CASSQDSALSYNEQFF.

The V and J genes are TRBV12-3 or TRBV12-4 and TRBJ2-1; TCRdb gives TRBD2 as the D gene, but with no DNA this cannot be confirmed. The CDR3 covers 13 residues. This chain's CDR3 is CASRAPPLEEQFF.

The chain has TRBV7-3 and TRBJ1-2. This CDR3 contains 13 residues. Germline assignment: CDR1 SGHTA and CDR2 FQGTGA. The CDR3 protein is CASSLGDNYGYTF.

J is TRBJ1-1 and V is TRBV27. Germline V gene lookup returns CDR1 MNHEY and CDR2 SMNVEV (reference sequence). The CDR3 has 16 amino acids. The chain's CDR3 is CASSLSAGSMNTEAFF.

V usage is TRBV25-1 and J usage is TRBJ1-2; TCRdb gives TRBD1 as the D gene, but with no DNA this cannot be confirmed. The V gene's germline CDR1 is MGHDK and CDR2 SYGVNS. This CDR3 contains 17 residues. CDR3 amino acids: CASSEFILSGQAGGYTF.

The chain uses TRBV6-2 or TRBV6-3 and TRBJ1-1. The germline V gene encodes CDR1 MNHEY and CDR2 SVGEGT. CDR3 length: 16 residues. Here the CDR3 reads CASTKRLNLWDTEAFF.

V usage is TRBV6-2 or TRBV6-3 and J usage is TRBJ2-7. Germline V CDR1 and CDR2: MNHEY, SVGEGT. The CDR3 runs to 14 residues. CDR3 sequence: CASKTTTVSYEQYF.

The gene calls are TRBV24-1 and TRBJ2-7. Germline values: CDR1 KGHDR, CDR2 SFDVKD. CDR3 length equals 13 residues. The CDR3 here is CATSDLHSYEQYF.

The chain uses TRBV12-3 or TRBV12-4 and TRBJ2-6; the TCRdb D gene call, TRBD1, has no DNA to confirm it. The CDR3 has 16 amino acids. CDR3 loop: CASSPRGLVGANVLTF.

This chain joins TRBV19 and TRBJ1-2; TCRdb lists TRBD1, though no DNA is available to test this call. The CDR3 sequence is 15 residues long. Germline V lookup: CDR1 LNHDA, CDR2 SQIVND (reference sequence). CDR3 region: CASSPGQGWYYGYTF.

This rearrangement joins TRBV5-1 to TRBJ2-1; no DNA is available, so the TRBD1 call from TCRdb remains unchecked. Germline CDR1 reads SGHRS; CDR2 reads YFSETQ. The CDR3 sequence is 15 residues long. The chain's CDR3 is CASSLGSGPYNEQFF.

The chain couples TRBV27 to TRBJ2-1. The germline CDR1 and CDR2 sequences are MNHEY and SMNVEV (reference sequence). This CDR3 comprises 12 residues. This CDR3 reads CASRAQNNEQFF.

This chain links TRBV7-9 with TRBJ2-7; TCRdb's D gene call, TRBD1, goes unchecked for lack of DNA. The CDR3 contains 14 residues. Looked up from germline, CDR1 is SEHNR and CDR2 is FQNEAQ (reference sequence). CDR3 protein: CASSGGTGPYEQYF.

The genes are TRBV7-3 and TRBJ2-3; no DNA is available, so the TRBD1 call from TCRdb remains unchecked. The length of the CDR3 is 21 residues. Per the germline V gene, CDR1 is SGHTA and CDR2 is FQGTGA. The CDR3 protein is CASSPRLGAVGGGGVGDTQYF.

The genes are TRBV7-9 and TRBJ2-7. The V gene's germline CDR1 is SEHNR and CDR2 FQNEAQ (reference sequence). This CDR3 is built from 14 residues. The CDR3 reads CASSLALSYYEQYF.

The chain is built from TRBV7-2 and TRBJ1-5. CDR1 is SGHTA and CDR2 is FQGNSA in the germline V gene. This CDR3 region has 17 residues. CDR3 sequence: CASSPLGGLRSNQPQHF. Filled out from reference TRBV7-2 and TRBJ1-5, the complete variable domain reads GAGVSQSPSNKVTEKGKDVELRCDPISGHTALYWYRQSLGQGLEFLIYFQGNSAPDKSGLPSDRFSAERTGGSVSTLTIQRTQQEDSAVYLCASSPLGGLRSNQPQHFGDGTRLSIL.

The chain has TRBV29-1 and TRBJ2-7; as DNA is missing, the TRBD2 call by TCRdb cannot be tested. The CDR3 is 11 amino acids. CDR1 and CDR2 from the germline V gene are SQVTM and ANQGSEA. This CDR3 reads CGGGGSYEQYF.